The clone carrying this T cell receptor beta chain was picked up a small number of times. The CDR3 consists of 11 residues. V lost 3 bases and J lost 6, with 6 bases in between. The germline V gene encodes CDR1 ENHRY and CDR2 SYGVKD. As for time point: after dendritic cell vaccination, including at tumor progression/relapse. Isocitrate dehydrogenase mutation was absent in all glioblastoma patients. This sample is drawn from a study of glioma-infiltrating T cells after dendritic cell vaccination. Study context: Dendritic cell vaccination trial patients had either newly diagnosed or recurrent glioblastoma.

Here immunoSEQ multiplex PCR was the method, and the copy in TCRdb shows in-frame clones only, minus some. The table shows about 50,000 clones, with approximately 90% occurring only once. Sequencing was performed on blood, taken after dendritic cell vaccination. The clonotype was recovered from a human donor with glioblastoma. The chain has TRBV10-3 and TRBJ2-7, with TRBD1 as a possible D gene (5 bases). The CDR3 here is CAISERGEQYF. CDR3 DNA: TGTGCCATCAGTGAAAGGGGCGAGCAGTACTTC.